These 3 T cell receptor beta chains were sequenced from one sample in a study of T cells in Graves' hyperthyroidism and ophthalmopathy. TCR beta CDR3 regions were amplified from RNA transcripts. HTBI primers drove first-round RT-PCR of the TCR CDR3. MiXCR was run by TCRdb on the multiplex PCR reads, yielding one entry per CDR3 protein. The table lists 500,000 to 550,000 distinct CDR3 sequences, about 20% of them singletons, with about 45% in the top ten. Sequenced sample: blood. These receptors were taken from a man between 40 and 49 years old with Graves' ophthalmopathy.

The table lists this clonotype with many counts. The chain joins TRBV7-2 to TRBJ2-1, with unresolved D. The length of the CDR3 is 14 residues. V dropped 0 bases and J dropped 5 bases, with 8 bases sitting between them. Germline V CDR1 and CDR2: SGHTA, FQGNSA. The CDR3 protein is CASSLAAVNNEQFF. The CDR3 nucleotides are TGTGCCAGCAGCTTAGCGGCGGTCAACAATGAGCAGTTCTTC.

This clonotype was detected ten times or more. V and J are TRBV7-8 and TRBJ1-1; 10 bases align to TRBD1. The CDR3 sequence is 14 residues long. Germline V gene lookup returns CDR1 SGHVS and CDR2 FQNEAQ. Germline trimming cut 5 bases from V and 6 bases from J; bases unmatched to any gene: 6. Written as DNA, the CDR3 is TGTGCCAGCAGCGTGACAGGGGGCCCGGCTGAAGCTTTCTTT. This sequence encodes CASSVTGGPAEAFF.

This clonotype was seen ten or more times. The J gene is TRBJ2-1, the V gene TRBV4-3; D is perhaps TRBD1 (6 bases). Trimming cost V 0 bases and J 6 bases, with 15 bases left between them. CDR3 length: 16 residues. CDR1 LGHNA and CDR2 YSLEER come from the germline V gene. The CDR3 loop is CASSQDQGSVANEQFF. CDR3 DNA: TGCGCCAGCAGCCAAGATCAGGGGTCCGTGGCCAATGAGCAGTTCTTC.